The sequence of this TCR beta chain was determined in a study of cytotoxic CD8 clonotypes in ibrutinib-treated CLL. Study findings and constraints: The study found baseline clonality above age-matched healthy donors, tracking circulating CD8+ T-cell counts. Contraction or stability on treatment was seen for public clonotypes, which were uncommon.

The data were produced by immunoSEQ multiplex PCR, yet TCRdb's version contains in-frame clones alone and is incomplete. The sample yields 100,000 to 150,000 clones, approximately 85% seen once. Comment on this clone: The antigen is undetermined.

V lost 4 bases and J 3 bases, leaving 15 bases between the germline ends. There are 14 residues in the CDR3. Per germline, CDR1 GTSNPN and CDR2 SVGIG (reference sequence). The receptor was isolated from a human donor with chronic lymphocytic leukemia. The sample in question was PBMCs, obtained after 24 months of ibrutinib treatment. The chain links TRBV30 to TRBJ1-1, with D perhaps TRBD1 (6 bases). CDR3 sequence: CAWTRQESDTEAFF. The CDR3 nucleotides are TGTGCCTGGACCCGACAGGAGAGCGACACTGAAGCTTTCTTT.